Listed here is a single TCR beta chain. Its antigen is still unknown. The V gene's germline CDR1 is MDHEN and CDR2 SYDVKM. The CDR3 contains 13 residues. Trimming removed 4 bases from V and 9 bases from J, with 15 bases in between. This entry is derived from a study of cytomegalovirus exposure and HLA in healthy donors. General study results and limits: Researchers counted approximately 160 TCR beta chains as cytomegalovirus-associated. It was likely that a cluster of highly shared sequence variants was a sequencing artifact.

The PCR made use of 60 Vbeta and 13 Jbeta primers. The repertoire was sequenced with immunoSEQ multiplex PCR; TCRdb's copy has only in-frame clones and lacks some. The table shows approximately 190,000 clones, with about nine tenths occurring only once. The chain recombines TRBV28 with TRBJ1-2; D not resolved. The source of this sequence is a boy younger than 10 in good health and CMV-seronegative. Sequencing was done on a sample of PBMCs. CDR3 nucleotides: TGTGCCAGCAGTTCCCCTTCGGTCCCTCGCTACACCTTC. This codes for CASSSPSVPRYTF.